Below, 15 T cell receptor beta chains from the same sample are listed, as sequenced in a study of blood T cells in healthy people across ages (dated by TCRdb to between 2014 and 2017). Library creation used 5' RACE. The instrument was an Illumina HiSeq 2500. A second PCR of roughly 6 to 11 cycles was performed with a sample-barcoded 5' primer and a J-beta primer mix. Using fastp trimming at Q25 and MiXCR clonotype assembly, TCRdb reanalyzed the public sequencing data and kept in-frame beta chains. Rows with a matching CDR3 protein are joined into one entry that keeps the most common DNA and genes. This sample comprises about 570,000 distinct CDR3 sequences, about 26% of them detected only once. The ten largest clonotypes hold less than 20% of the sample. What was sequenced was blood. The receptors shown here come from a woman in her seventies in good health.

This rearrangement joins TRBV10-3 to TRBJ1-1; D remains unclear. V shed 0 bases and J shed 8 bases, with 7 bases lying between them. CDR3 length equals 12 residues. From germline, CDR1 is ENHRY and CDR2 SYGVKD. CDR3 in amino acids: CAISESSQEAFF. The DNA for the CDR3 is TGTGCCATCAGTGAGTCTTCGCAGGAAGCTTTCTTT.

The rearrangement joins TRBV5-6 to TRBJ2-7, with TRBD1 as a possible D gene (6 bases). Trimming removed 4 bases from V and 3 bases from J, with 20 bases in between. CDR1 SGHDT and CDR2 YYEEEE come from the germline V gene. The CDR3 covers 16 residues. CDR3 DNA sequence: TGTGCCAGCAGCGGTTCTGGGGGCCCCAATTTCTACGAGCAGTACTTC. It specifies CASSGSGGPNFYEQYF.

This clonotype showed up just a few times. This CDR3 is CASSLSVGISYEQYF. As DNA, the CDR3 is TGCGCCAGCAGCCTAAGTGTTGGGATTTCCTACGAGCAGTACTTC. The chain has TRBV5-1 and TRBJ2-7; D is unclear. Trimming shortened V by 4 bases and J by 1 base, and 15 bases separated the two germline ends. CDR1 and CDR2 (germline): SGHRS, YFSETQ. The CDR3 is 15 amino acids.

A few counts support this clonotype. This chain joins TRBV7-8 and TRBJ2-7; D call uncertain. CDR1 is SGHVS, CDR2 FQNEAQ, per germline. The CDR3 runs 14 residues. Trimming removed 8 bases at V and 8 bases at J, with 22 bases between. The CDR3 loop is CASGPYGEGDKQYF. The CDR3 DNA sequence: TGTGCCAGCGGCCCATATGGCGAAGGAGACAAGCAGTACTTC.

This clonotype came up a few times. This chain links TRBV10-3 with TRBJ2-5; D unclear. The end of the DNA aligns better with TRBJ2-7, so the J call may be wrong. Germline V gives CDR1 ENHRY, CDR2 SYGVKD. This CDR3 comprises 14 residues. The CDR3 DNA reads as TGTGCCATCTCCCCGGGCCTCATCCCCTACGAGCAGTACGTC. Its translation: CAISPGLIPYEQYV.

The chain joins TRBV20-1 to TRBJ1-6; the D is unclear. The CDR3 covers 13 residues. CDR1 is DFQATT and CDR2 is SNEGSKA in the germline V gene (reference sequence). V shed 6 bases and J shed 7 bases, with 13 bases lying between them. CDR3 region: CSAVGVGNSPLHF. The CDR3 region has the DNA TGCAGTGCCGTAGGAGTTGGGAATTCACCCCTCCACTTT.

This clonotype was found a few times. The rearrangement links TRBV5-1 to TRBJ2-5, with 13 bases aligning to TRBD2. Trimming cost V 4 bases and J 7 bases; bases outside gene matches: 10. Germline CDR1 is SGHRS and CDR2 is YFSETQ. The CDR3 sequence is 16 residues long. The CDR3 DNA reads TGCGCCAGCAGCACGGGGACTAGCGGGGTCCGGGGGACCCAGTACTTC. The encoded protein is CASSTGTSGVRGTQYF.

J is TRBJ2-1 and V is TRBV7-9, with 8 bases fitting TRBD2. This CDR3 is built from 14 residues. CDR1 is SEHNR and CDR2 is FQNEAQ in the germline V gene (reference sequence). V trimming: 1 base; J trimming: 9 bases; junction bases outside the gene matches: 5. The CDR3 sequence: CASSLDGGALEQFF. CDR3 DNA sequence: TGTGCCAGCAGCTTAGACGGGGGGGCCCTTGAGCAGTTCTTC.

This clonotype was observed a handful of times. This chain links TRBV7-8 with TRBJ2-1, with D possibly TRBD2 on 5 matching bases. Judging by the DNA end, TRBJ2-5 fits better; the J call may be wrong. The CDR3 is made up of 16 amino acids. Germline assignment: CDR1 SGHVS and CDR2 FQNEAQ. CDR3 nucleotides: TGTGCCAGCAGCTTGCAACCCTGGAGGCAGAAAGAGACCCAGTACTTC. Residues: CASSLQPWRQKETQYF.

This clonotype occurred many times. V usage is TRBV6-2 or TRBV6-3 and J usage is TRBJ2-5; D is unresolved. The germline V and J ends were trimmed by 3 bases and 3 bases, with 5 bases remaining between them. In germline, CDR1 is MNHEY, CDR2 SVGEGT. This CDR3 comprises 12 residues. CDR3 amino acids: CASSYKEETQYF. CDR3 coding DNA: TGTGCCAGCAGTTATAAAGAAGAGACCCAGTACTTC.

The rearrangement links TRBV6-1 to TRBJ2-6, with 7 bases lining up with TRBD1. V lost 6 bases, J lost 0 bases, and 14 bases stayed unmatched. The germline V gene has CDR1 MNHNS and CDR2 SASEGT. This CDR3 region has 19 residues. CDR3 DNA sequence: TGTGCCAGCAGGCAAATCGGGACAGCGAGAAGCTCTGGGGCCAACGTCCTGACTTTC. Translation: CASRQIGTARSSGANVLTF.

This clonotype has a handful of counts. This sequence joins TRBV7-3 and TRBJ2-1, with D possibly being TRBD1 or TRBD2 (5 bases each). Germline V gene lookup returns CDR1 SGHTA and CDR2 FQGTGA. The V gene lost 2 bases and the J gene lost 5 bases, with 13 bases spanning the gap. This CDR3 has 15 amino acids. The CDR3 DNA reads TGTGCCAGCAGCTTAGTCGGGACCAACCACAATGAGCAGTTCTTC. It specifies CASSLVGTNHNEQFF.

The CDR3 here is CASSSENRAPTF. CDR3 DNA: TGTGCCAGCAGTTCGGAGAACAGAGCCCCCACCTTC. This chain joins TRBV27 and TRBJ1-2; D uncertain. Trimming stripped 4 bases from V and 13 bases from J, with 16 bases between. Germline V lookup: CDR1 MNHEY, CDR2 SMNVEV (reference sequence). CDR3 size: 12 residues.

The chain uses TRBV7-9 and TRBJ2-5; 10 bases match TRBD1. Germline CDR1 and CDR2: SEHNR and FQNEAQ (reference sequence). Unmatched junction bases numbered 5, after V lost 5 bases and J lost 5 bases. This CDR3 contains 14 residues. Here the CDR3 reads CASSIRDRGETQYF. The CDR3 nucleotides are TGTGCCAGCAGCATCCGGGACAGGGGTGAGACCCAGTACTTC.

V and J are TRBV20-1 and TRBJ2-1, with a weak D call TRBD2 (7 bases). The CDR3 consists of 15 residues. CDR1 and CDR2 (germline): DFQATT, SNEGSKA (reference sequence). V lost 5 bases, J lost 4 bases, and 18 bases lay in between. CDR3 amino acids: CSASDRTRVYNEQFF. The CDR3 DNA sequence: TGCAGTGCTTCCGACAGGACTAGGGTTTACAATGAGCAGTTCTTC.